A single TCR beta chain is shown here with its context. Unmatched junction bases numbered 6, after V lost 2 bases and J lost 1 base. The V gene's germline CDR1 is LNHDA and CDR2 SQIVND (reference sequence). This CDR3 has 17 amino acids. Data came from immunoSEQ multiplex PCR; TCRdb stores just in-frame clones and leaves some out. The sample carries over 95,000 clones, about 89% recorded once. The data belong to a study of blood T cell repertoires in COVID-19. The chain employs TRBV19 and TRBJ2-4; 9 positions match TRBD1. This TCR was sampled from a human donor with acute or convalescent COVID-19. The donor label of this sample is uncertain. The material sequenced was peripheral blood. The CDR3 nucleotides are TGTGCCAGTAGTATAACAGGGGGCGCGATGGCCAAAAACATTCAGTACTTC. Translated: CASSITGGAMAKNIQYF.